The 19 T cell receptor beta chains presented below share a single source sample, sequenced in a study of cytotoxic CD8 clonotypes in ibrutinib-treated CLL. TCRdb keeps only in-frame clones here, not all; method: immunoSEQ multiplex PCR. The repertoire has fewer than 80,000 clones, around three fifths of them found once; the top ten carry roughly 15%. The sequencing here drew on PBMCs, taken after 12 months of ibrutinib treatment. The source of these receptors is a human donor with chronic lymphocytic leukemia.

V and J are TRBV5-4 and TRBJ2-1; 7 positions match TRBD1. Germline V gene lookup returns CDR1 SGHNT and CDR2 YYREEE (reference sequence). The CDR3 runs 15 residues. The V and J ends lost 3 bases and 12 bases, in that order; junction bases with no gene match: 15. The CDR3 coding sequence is TGTGCCAGCAGCTCCTTTCGACAGGGTGGTGACGGGCAGTTCTTC. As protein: CASSSFRQGGDGQFF.

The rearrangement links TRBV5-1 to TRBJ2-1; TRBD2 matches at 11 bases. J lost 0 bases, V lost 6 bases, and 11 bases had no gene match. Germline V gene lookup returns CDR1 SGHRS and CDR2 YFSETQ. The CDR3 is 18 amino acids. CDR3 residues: CASIKTSGNRSSYNEQFF. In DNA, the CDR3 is TGCGCCAGCATAAAGACTAGCGGGAATAGGAGCTCCTACAATGAGCAGTTCTTC.

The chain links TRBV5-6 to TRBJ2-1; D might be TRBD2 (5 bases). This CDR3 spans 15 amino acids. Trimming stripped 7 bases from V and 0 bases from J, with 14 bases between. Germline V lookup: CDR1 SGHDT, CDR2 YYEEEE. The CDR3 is CASHEVGSSYNEQFF. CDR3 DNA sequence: TGTGCCAGCCACGAAGTTGGGAGCTCCTACAATGAGCAGTTCTTC.

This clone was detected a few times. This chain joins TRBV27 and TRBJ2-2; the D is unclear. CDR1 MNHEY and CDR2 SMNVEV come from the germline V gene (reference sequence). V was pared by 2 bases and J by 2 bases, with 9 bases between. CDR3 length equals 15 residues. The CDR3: CASSLKSTNTGELFF. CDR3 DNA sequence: TGTGCCAGCAGTTTAAAATCGACAAACACCGGGGAGCTGTTTTTT.

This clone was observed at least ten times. For the CDR3, the DNA is TGTGCCAGCAGTTTAATAGAGACCCAGTACTTC. Translated: CASSLIETQYF. The chain links TRBV2 to TRBJ2-5; unclear D gene. Trimming pared 5 bases from V and 4 bases from J, leaving 5 bases between. This CDR3 contains 11 residues. Germline CDR1 reads SNHLY; CDR2 reads FYNNEI.

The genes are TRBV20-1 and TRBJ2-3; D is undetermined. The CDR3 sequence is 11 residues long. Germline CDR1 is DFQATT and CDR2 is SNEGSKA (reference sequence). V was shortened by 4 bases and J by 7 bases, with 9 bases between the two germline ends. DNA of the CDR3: TGCAGTGCTAACAAGGGAAATACGCAGTATTTT. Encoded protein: CSANKGNTQYF.

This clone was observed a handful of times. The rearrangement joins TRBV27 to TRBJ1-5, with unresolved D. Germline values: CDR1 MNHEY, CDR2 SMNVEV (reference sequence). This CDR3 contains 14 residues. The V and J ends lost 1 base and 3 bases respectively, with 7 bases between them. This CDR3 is CASSLFSNNQPQHF. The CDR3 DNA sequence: TGTGCCAGCAGTTTATTTAGCAACAATCAGCCCCAGCATTTT.

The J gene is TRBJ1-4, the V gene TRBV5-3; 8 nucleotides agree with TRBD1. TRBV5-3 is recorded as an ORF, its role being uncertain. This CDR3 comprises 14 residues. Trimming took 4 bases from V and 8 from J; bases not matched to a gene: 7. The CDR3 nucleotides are TGTGCCAGAAGCCTGAGGACAGGGTGGGAAAAACTGTTTTTT. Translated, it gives CARSLRTGWEKLFF.

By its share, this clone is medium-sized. Here the CDR3 reads CASSQISGRSSYNEQFF. The CDR3, as DNA: TGTGCCAGCAGCCAGATTAGCGGGAGGAGCTCCTACAATGAGCAGTTCTTC. V is TRBV4-2 and J is TRBJ2-1; 10 nucleotides agree with TRBD2. With V trimmed by 3 bases and J by 0 bases, 5 bases remained unmatched. The CDR3 covers 17 residues. Germline lookup yields CDR1 LGHNA and CDR2 YNFKEQ.

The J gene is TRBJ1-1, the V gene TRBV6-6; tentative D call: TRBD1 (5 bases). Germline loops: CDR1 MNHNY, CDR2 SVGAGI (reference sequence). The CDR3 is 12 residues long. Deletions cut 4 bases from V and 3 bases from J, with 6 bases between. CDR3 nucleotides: TGTGCCAGCAGTTCAGGGTACACTGAAGCTTTCTTT. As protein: CASSSGYTEAFF.

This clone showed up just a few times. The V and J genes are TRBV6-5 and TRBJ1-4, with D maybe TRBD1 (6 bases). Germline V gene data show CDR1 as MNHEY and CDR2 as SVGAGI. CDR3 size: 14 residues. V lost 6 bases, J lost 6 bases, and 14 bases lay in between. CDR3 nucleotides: TGTGCCAGCAGCCAGTCGGGGGCGGATGAAAAACTGTTTTTT. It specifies CASSQSGADEKLFF.

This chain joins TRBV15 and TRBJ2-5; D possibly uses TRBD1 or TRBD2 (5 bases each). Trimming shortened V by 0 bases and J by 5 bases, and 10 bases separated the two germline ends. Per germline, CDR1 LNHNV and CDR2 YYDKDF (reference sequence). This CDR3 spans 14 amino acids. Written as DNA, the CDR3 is TGTGCCACCAGCAGAGAACCGGGGCCGGAGACCCAGTACTTC. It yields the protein CATSREPGPETQYF.

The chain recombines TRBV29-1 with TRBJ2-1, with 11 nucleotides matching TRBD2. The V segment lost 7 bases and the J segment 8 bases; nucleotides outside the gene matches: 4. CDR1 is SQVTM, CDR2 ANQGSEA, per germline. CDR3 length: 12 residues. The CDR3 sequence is CSASGRFDEQFF. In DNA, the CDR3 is TGCAGCGCTAGCGGGAGGTTCGATGAGCAGTTCTTC.

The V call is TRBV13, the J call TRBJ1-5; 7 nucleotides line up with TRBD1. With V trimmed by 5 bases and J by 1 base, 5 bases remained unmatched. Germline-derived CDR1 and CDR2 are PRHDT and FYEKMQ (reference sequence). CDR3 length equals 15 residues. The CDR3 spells CASSTTGNSNQPQHF. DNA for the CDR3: TGTGCCAGCAGCACGACAGGGAACAGCAATCAGCCCCAGCATTTT.

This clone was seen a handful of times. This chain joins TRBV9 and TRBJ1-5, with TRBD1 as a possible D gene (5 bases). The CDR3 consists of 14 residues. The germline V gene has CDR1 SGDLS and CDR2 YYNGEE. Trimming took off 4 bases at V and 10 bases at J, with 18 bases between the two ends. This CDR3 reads CASSPRQWIEPQHF. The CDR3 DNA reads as TGTGCCAGCAGCCCCCGACAGTGGATTGAACCCCAGCATTTT. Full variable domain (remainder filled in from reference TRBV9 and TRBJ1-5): DSGVTQTPKHLITATGQRVTLRCSPRSGDLSVYWYQQSLDQGLQFLIQYYNGEERAKGNILERFSAQQFPDLHSELNLSSLELGDSALYFCASSPRQWIEPQHFGDGTRLSIL.

The CDR3 spells CASSPGTITYEQYF. The CDR3 DNA reads TGCGCCAGCAGCCCCGGGACTATCACCTACGAGCAGTACTTC. The V call is TRBV5-1, the J call TRBJ2-7; TRBD2 agrees at 7 bases. The CDR3 totals 14 residues. The germline CDR1 and CDR2 sequences are SGHRS and YFSETQ. V lost 4 bases to trimming and J lost 2 bases; unmatched junction nucleotides: 6.

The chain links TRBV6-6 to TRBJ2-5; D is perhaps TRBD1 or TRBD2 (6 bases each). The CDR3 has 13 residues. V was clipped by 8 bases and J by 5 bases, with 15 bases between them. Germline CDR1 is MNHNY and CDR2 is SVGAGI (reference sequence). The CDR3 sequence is CASAPGGRETQYF. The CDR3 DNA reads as TGTGCCAGCGCCCCCGGGGGCCGGGAGACCCAGTACTTC.

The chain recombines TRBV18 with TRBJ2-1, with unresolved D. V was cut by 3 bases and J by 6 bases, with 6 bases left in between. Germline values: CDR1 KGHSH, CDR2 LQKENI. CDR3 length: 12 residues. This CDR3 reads CASSPVLNEQFF. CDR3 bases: TGTGCCAGCTCACCGGTACTCAATGAGCAGTTCTTC.

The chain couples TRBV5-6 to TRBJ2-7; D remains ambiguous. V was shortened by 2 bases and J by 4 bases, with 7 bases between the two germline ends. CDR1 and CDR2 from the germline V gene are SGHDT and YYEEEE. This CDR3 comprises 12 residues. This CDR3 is CASSFQFYEQYV. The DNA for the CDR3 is TGTGCCAGCAGCTTCCAGTTTTACGAGCAGTACGTC.